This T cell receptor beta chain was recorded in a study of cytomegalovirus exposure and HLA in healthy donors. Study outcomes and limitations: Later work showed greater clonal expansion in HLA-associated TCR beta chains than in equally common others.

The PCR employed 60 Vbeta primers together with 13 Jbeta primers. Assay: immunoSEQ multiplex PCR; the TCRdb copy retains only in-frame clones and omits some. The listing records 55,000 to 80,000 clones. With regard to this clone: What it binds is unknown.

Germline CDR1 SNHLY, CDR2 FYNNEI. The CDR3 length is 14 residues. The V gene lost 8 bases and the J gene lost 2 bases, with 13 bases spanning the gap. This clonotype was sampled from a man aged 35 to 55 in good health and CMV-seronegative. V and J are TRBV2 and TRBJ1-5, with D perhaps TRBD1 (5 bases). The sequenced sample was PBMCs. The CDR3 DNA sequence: TGTGCCAGCGGTCAGGGTCTCGGCAATCAGCCCCAGCATTTT. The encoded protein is CASGQGLGNQPQHF.